Listed below are T cell receptor beta chains from one sample, sequenced in a study of T-cell reconstitution after alpha-beta-depleted transplantation in children. TCRdb reprocessed the PCR reads with MiXCR, giving one entry per CDR3 protein. The sample has hundreds of thousands of distinct CDR3 sequences, over 10% seen once. This material consisted of PBMCs, mostly from graft donor cells, taken 360 days after TCRalphabeta/CD19-depleted stem cell transplant. The origin of the receptors is a male patient between 10 and 17 years old who had a stem cell transplant for acute myeloid leukemia, so the T cells may come from the graft donor. Both conserved end residues are part of each CDR3. D genes are given only for firm matches. The listing skips clone size in some rows; elsewhere it reads once, few, many or a size class.

size: few; D: .; V: TRBV4-3; J: TRBJ2-7; DNA: TGCGCCAGCAGCCACGAGAAGCTAGCTCCTATCTACGAGCAGTACTTC; CDR3: CASSHEKLAPIYEQYF
size: .; D: .; V: TRBV5-1; J: TRBJ2-5; DNA: TGCGCCAGCGGGAGTCGAGTGGAGACCCAGTACTTC; CDR3: CASGSRVETQYF
size: .; D: TRBD2; V: TRBV12-3/TRBV12-4; J: TRBJ2-2; DNA: TGTGCCAGCAGTTTAGCGCCTAGCGGCACCGGGGAGCTGTTTTTT; CDR3: CASSLAPSGTGELFF
size: .; D: .; V: TRBV4-3; J: TRBJ2-1; DNA: TGCGCCAGCAGCCAAGGGACTGGGCTGAATGAGCAGTTCTTC; CDR3: CASSQGTGLNEQFF
size: .; D: TRBD2; V: TRBV12-3/TRBV12-4; J: TRBJ2-1; DNA: TGTGCCAGCAGTCCAGCGGGCGGACTAGCGGGAGGAGAGGAGCAGTTCTTC; CDR3: CASSPAGGLAGGEEQFF
size: many; D: TRBD2; V: TRBV27; J: TRBJ2-3; DNA: TGTGCCAGCAGTTCTCGGGGGGGAGAGACAGATACGCAGTATTTT; CDR3: CASSSRGGETDTQYF
size: many; D: .; V: TRBV29-1; J: TRBJ2-2; DNA: TGCAGCGTTGAGGAAGGAGCAGAGCTGTTTTTT; CDR3: CSVEEGAELFF
size: few; D: .; V: TRBV6-5; J: TRBJ2-1; DNA: TGTGCCAGCAGCCGGACCAGTTTTGAGCAGTTCTTC; CDR3: CASSRTSFEQFF
size: .; D: .; V: TRBV6-2/TRBV6-3; J: TRBJ2-7; DNA: TGTGCCAGCAGTTACCCGCTCAGAGAGCAGTACTTC; CDR3: CASSYPLREQYF
size: .; D: TRBD2; V: TRBV11-1; J: TRBJ2-1; DNA: TGTGCCAGCAGCGCTCGGACTAGCGGCGAGGCGTCCTACAATGAGCAGTTCTTC; CDR3: CASSARTSGEASYNEQFF
size: many; D: TRBD2; V: TRBV28; J: TRBJ2-7; DNA: TGTGCCAGCACTTTGGGGGGGTGGGACTACGAGCAGTACTTC; CDR3: CASTLGGWDYEQYF
size: .; D: .; V: TRBV5-1; J: TRBJ2-3; DNA: TGCGCCAGCAGCTTGGACGTATCAGATACGCAGTATTTT; CDR3: CASSLDVSDTQYF
size: many; D: .; V: TRBV5-1; J: TRBJ2-7; DNA: TGCGCCAGCAGCTTGGTACAGGTCTCCTACGAGCAGTACTTC; CDR3: CASSLVQVSYEQYF
size: few; D: .; V: TRBV29-1; J: TRBJ2-5; DNA: TGCAGCGTGACCACAGGGCGGGAGACCCAGTACTTC; CDR3: CSVTTGRETQYF
size: .; D: .; V: TRBV9; J: TRBJ2-5; DNA: TGTGCCAGCAGCGTAGAGTTATGGGGGACCCAGTACTTC; CDR3: CASSVELWGTQYF
size: few; D: TRBD2; V: TRBV7-2; J: TRBJ2-3; DNA: TGTGCCAGCAGCGCCGGGACTAAGGCAGATACGCAGTATTTT; CDR3: CASSAGTKADTQYF
size: few; D: TRBD1; V: TRBV28; J: TRBJ1-6; DNA: TGTGCCAGCAGTTTAGGGGCAGGGGGCGATAATTCACCCCTCCACTTT; CDR3: CASSLGAGGDNSPLHF
size: .; D: .; V: TRBV18; J: TRBJ2-5; DNA: TGTGCCAGCTCACCTCTCGGACAGGGAGGGTCTCAAGAGACCCAGTACTTC; CDR3: CASSPLGQGGSQETQYF
size: .; D: TRBD2; V: TRBV7-9; J: TRBJ2-1; DNA: TGTGCCAGGGCTAGCGGGAGATGGGACAATGAGCAGTTCTTC; CDR3: CARASGRWDNEQFF
size: .; D: .; V: TRBV28; J: TRBJ1-5; DNA: TGTGCCAGCAGTTTCTTTCAAAAATATCGAGGCAATCAGCCCCAGCATTTT; CDR3: CASSFFQKYRGNQPQHF
size: many; D: .; V: TRBV28; J: TRBJ2-4; DNA: TGTGCCAGCAGTTTACCAGGGGTCAAAAACATTCAGTACTTC; CDR3: CASSLPGVKNIQYF
size: .; D: .; V: TRBV19; J: TRBJ1-1; DNA: TGTGCCAGTAGCTGGAGGGGGACTGAAGCTTTCTTT; CDR3: CASSWRGTEAFF
size: .; D: .; V: TRBV7-2; J: TRBJ2-5; DNA: TGTGCCAGCAGCCCAGGGGCGATGGGGGAGACCCAGTACTTC; CDR3: CASSPGAMGETQYF
size: .; D: TRBD2; V: TRBV6-5; J: TRBJ2-3; DNA: TGTGCCAGCAGTTACGGGCTAGCGGGAGGTATAGATACGCAGTATTTT; CDR3: CASSYGLAGGIDTQYF
size: many; D: TRBD2; V: TRBV20-1; J: TRBJ2-3; DNA: TGCAGTGCCTACTCCGGGACTAGCGGGAGGGCTAGCACAGATACGCAGTATTTT; CDR3: CSAYSGTSGRASTDTQYF
size: many; D: TRBD2; V: TRBV6-5; J: TRBJ2-3; DNA: TGTGCCAGCAGTTACCCCGCGAGCGGGAGGGGGAGCACAGATACGCAGTATTTT; CDR3: CASSYPASGRGSTDTQYF